One sample yielded the 2 T cell receptor beta chains listed below, sequenced in a study of shared clonotypes between healthy human individuals. Data came from immunoSEQ multiplex PCR; TCRdb stores just in-frame clones and leaves some out. The profile shows 1.4 million or so clones, approximately 98.5% of them singletons. Sequenced input: naive CD4+ T cells sorted from blood. Subset specified: CD45RA+ positively selected. These receptors were taken from a man aged 30 to 39 in good health.

The J gene is TRBJ2-3, the V gene TRBV5-1; 7 nucleotides agree with TRBD1. In germline, CDR1 is SGHRS, CDR2 YFSETQ. With V trimmed by 4 bases and J by 1 base, 9 bases remained unmatched. CDR3 length: 16 amino acids. Here the CDR3 DNA reads TGCGCCAGCAGCCCATATACAGGGGCGGGCACAGATACGCAGTATTTT. Translation: CASSPYTGAGTDTQYF.

This chain links TRBV27 with TRBJ2-7; 12 bases match TRBD2. With 8 bases clipped from V and 7 bases from J, the junction kept 9 bases outside the gene matches. This CDR3 has 14 residues. The V gene's germline CDR1 is MNHEY and CDR2 SMNVEV (reference sequence). The CDR3 DNA sequence: TGTGCCAGCTACTCTAGCGGGAGGGCCGGGGAGCAGTACTTC. Encoded protein: CASYSSGRAGEQYF.